Each of the 30 T cell receptor beta chains below was sequenced from the same sample in a study of cytomegalovirus exposure and HLA in healthy donors. PCR was performed using 60 Vbeta and 13 Jbeta primers. Using immunoSEQ multiplex PCR, the repertoire was profiled, and TCRdb retains in-frame clones only, with some absent. Of approximately 190,000 clones listed, almost 85% are singletons. Sequencing used PBMCs. All receptors derive from a boy aged 10-17 years in good health and CMV-seronegative.

The chain couples TRBV6-6 to TRBJ1-2, with 9 bases lining up with TRBD1. V dropped 4 bases and J dropped 8; count of bases not matched to a gene: 14. The CDR3 has 16 amino acids. Germline V gene data show CDR1 as MNHNY and CDR2 as SVGAGI (reference sequence). DNA for the CDR3: TGTGCCAGCAGTTTCCTACCCCAGGACAGGGGTCGGGGCTACACCTTC. Encoded protein: CASSFLPQDRGRGYTF.

This clone was counted once. The genes are TRBV6-9 and TRBJ1-3; D is unclear. Deletions cut 9 bases from V and 2 bases from J, with 17 bases between. Germline values: CDR1 MNHGY, CDR2 SVAAGI. The CDR3 is 15 residues long. CDR3 region: CARATPGEPGNTIYF. CDR3 bases: TGTGCCAGGGCAACCCCCGGGGAGCCTGGAAACACCATATATTTT.

This clone was counted a few times. The V gene is TRBV6-6, the J gene TRBJ2-7; a weak D match, TRBD1 (5 bases). Trimming cost V 2 bases and J 2 bases, with 10 bases left between them. The CDR3 is made up of 14 amino acids. In germline, CDR1 is MNHNY, CDR2 SVGAGI (reference sequence). CDR3 loop: CASSYLDSPYEQYF. CDR3 nucleotides: TGTGCCAGCAGTTACCTCGACAGTCCCTACGAGCAGTACTTC.

The chain uses TRBV5-1 and TRBJ2-7; perhaps TRBD2 as D (7 bases). The CDR3 extends over 14 amino acids. Germline loops: CDR1 SGHRS, CDR2 YFSETQ. Trimming pared 5 bases from V and 2 bases from J, leaving 14 bases between. Here the CDR3 reads CASSVGGQTYEQYF. In nucleotides, the CDR3 is TGCGCCAGCAGTGTGGGGGGGCAGACCTACGAGCAGTACTTC.

The genes are TRBV7-9 and TRBJ2-5; weak D call: TRBD1 (5 bases). This CDR3 has 15 residues. With 1 base removed from V and 4 bases from J, the gap between germline ends came to 13 bases. Per germline, CDR1 SEHNR and CDR2 FQNEAQ (reference sequence). CDR3 amino acids: CASSLGKGLVETQYF. The CDR3, as DNA: TGTGCCAGCAGCTTAGGAAAGGGGTTGGTAGAGACCCAGTACTTC.

This chain joins TRBV4-1 and TRBJ1-2; perhaps TRBD1 as D (5 bases). Deletions cut 0 bases from V and 4 bases from J, with 15 bases between. Germline V gene data show CDR1 as MGHRA and CDR2 as YSYEKL. The CDR3 runs 16 residues. CDR3 amino acids: CASSQDGDRGRYGYTF. DNA for the CDR3: TGCGCCAGCAGCCAAGATGGAGACAGAGGACGCTATGGCTACACCTTC.

This chain joins TRBV5-6 and TRBJ2-7, with 7 bases that match TRBD2. The germline CDR1 and CDR2 sequences are SGHDT and YYEEEE. The CDR3 sequence is 15 residues long. Losses at the gene ends were 0 bases for V and 3 bases for J; bases not matched to a gene: 6. CDR3 sequence (DNA): TGTGCCAGCAGCTTGGTAGGGAGGGCCCTCTACGAGCAGTACTTC. This translates into CASSLVGRALYEQYF.

The chain uses TRBV4-1 and TRBJ1-1; no clear D. There are 14 residues in the CDR3. Germline CDR1 MGHRA, CDR2 YSYEKL. The V end was cut by 5 bases, the J end by 6 bases, with 16 bases between. DNA of the CDR3: TGCGCCAGCAGCAGAGTTCCGATCTTTTCTGAAGCTTTCTTT. As protein: CASSRVPIFSEAFF.

This clone was seen just once. The V call is TRBV28, the J call TRBJ1-2; D not certain. Germline values: CDR1 MDHEN, CDR2 SYDVKM. Trimming removed 2 bases from V and 3 bases from J, with 10 bases in between. The CDR3 runs to 14 residues. CDR3 amino acids: CASSLLTRDYGYTF. CDR3 sequence (DNA): TGTGCCAGCAGTTTACTCACCCGGGACTATGGCTACACCTTC.

V gene TRBV29-1 combines with J gene TRBJ1-1; no firm D call. V lost 4 bases, J lost 0 bases, and 12 bases lay in between. CDR1 and CDR2 from the germline V gene are SQVTM and ANQGSEA. The CDR3 contains 14 residues. The CDR3 region is CSVAGLLMNTEAFF. In DNA, the CDR3 is TGCAGCGTTGCAGGCCTTCTCATGAACACTGAAGCTTTCTTT. The variable domain in full, completed from reference TRBV29-1 and TRBJ1-1, reads SAVISQKPSRDICQRGTSLTIQCQVDSQVTMMFWYRQQPGQSLTLIATANQGSEATYESGFVIDKFPISRPNLTFSTLTVSNMSPEDSSIYLCSVAGLLMNTEAFFGQGTRLTVV.

This clone was observed a single time. The chain is built from TRBV28 and TRBJ2-7, with D perhaps TRBD2 (7 bases). This CDR3 has 15 amino acids. Deletions cut 6 bases from V and 2 bases from J, with 17 bases between. The germline V gene has CDR1 MDHEN and CDR2 SYDVKM. In DNA form, the CDR3 reads TGTGCCAGCAGCCTGGGGGCGGGAGCCCCCTACGAGCAGTACTTC. Its translation: CASSLGAGAPYEQYF.

V is TRBV7-2 and J is TRBJ1-1; no clear D. CDR1 is SGHTA and CDR2 is FQGNSA in the germline V gene. Trimming pared 2 bases from V and 3 bases from J, leaving 10 bases between. The CDR3 contains 14 residues. The chain's CDR3 is CASSLKTRHTEAFF. The CDR3 DNA reads TGTGCCAGCAGCTTAAAAACCAGGCACACTGAAGCTTTCTTT.

The chain is built from TRBV6-5 and TRBJ1-5; 7 bases match TRBD1. This CDR3 has 15 residues. With V trimmed by 6 bases and J by 8 bases, 13 bases remained unmatched. Germline assignment: CDR1 MNHEY and CDR2 SVGAGI. Here the CDR3 reads CASRGRQGGPEPQHF. CDR3 DNA sequence: TGTGCCAGCAGGGGTAGACAGGGAGGTCCAGAGCCCCAGCATTTT.

The rearrangement joins TRBV28 to TRBJ2-1, with 8 nucleotides matching TRBD1. The J segment lost 0 bases and the V segment lost 6 bases, leaving 7 bases of the junction unmatched. The germline gives CDR1 MDHEN, CDR2 SYDVKM. This CDR3 spans 16 amino acids. The CDR3, as DNA: TGTGCCAGCAGCGGACAGGGCCCGAGCTCCTACAATGAGCAGTTCTTC. Its translation: CASSGQGPSSYNEQFF.

This CDR3 is CASSVAIAGRNYNEQFF. CDR3 bases: TGTGCCAGCAGCGTAGCTATAGCGGGGCGAAACTACAATGAGCAGTTCTTC. V and J are TRBV9 and TRBJ2-1; 8 bases map to TRBD2. This CDR3 contains 17 residues. Germline values: CDR1 SGDLS, CDR2 YYNGEE. V shed 0 bases and J 3 bases; nucleotides not matched to a gene: 8.

The CDR3 sequence: CASSVEGNNEQFF. The DNA of the CDR3 is TGTGCCAGCAGTGTGGAGGGGAACAATGAGCAGTTCTTC. This chain joins TRBV6-4 and TRBJ2-1; weak D call: TRBD2 (6 bases). Trimming removed 4 bases at V and 5 bases at J, with 9 bases between. CDR3 length: 13 amino acids. From germline, CDR1 is MRHNA and CDR2 SNTAGT.

This chain uses TRBV9 with TRBJ1-6, with D possibly TRBD1 on 5 matching bases. V shed 0 bases and J shed 8 bases, with 6 bases lying between them. The CDR3 totals 13 residues. In germline, CDR1 is SGDLS, CDR2 YYNGEE. The CDR3 bases are TGTGCCAGCAGCGTAGAACAGGATTCACCCCTCCACTTT. Translating gives CASSVEQDSPLHF.

The chain uses TRBV9 and TRBJ2-7, with 9 bases lining up with TRBD1. The CDR3 has 14 residues. CDR1 SGDLS and CDR2 YYNGEE come from the germline V gene. V lost 3 bases, J lost 5 bases, and 6 bases stayed unmatched. The CDR3 spells CASSGGGQGNEQYF. CDR3 nucleotides: TGTGCCAGCAGCGGGGGTGGACAGGGGAACGAGCAGTACTTC.

This clone was counted a single time. The chain has TRBV28 and TRBJ2-7; the match to TRBD2 covers 8 bases. CDR1 and CDR2 from the germline V gene are MDHEN and SYDVKM. Losses at the gene ends were 4 bases for V and 7 bases for J; bases not matched to a gene: 9. CDR3 length equals 14 residues. The chain's CDR3 is CASSSGLVSGEQYF. The DNA for the CDR3 is TGTGCCAGCAGTTCGGGACTAGTTTCGGGGGAGCAGTACTTC.

J is TRBJ2-6 and V is TRBV27; TRBD2 agrees at 7 bases. The CDR3 spans 18 residues. The V gene end was trimmed by 2 bases and the J gene end by 0 bases; junction bases not matched to a gene: 7. CDR1 is MNHEY, CDR2 SMNVEV, per germline (reference sequence). The CDR3 DNA follows: TGTGCCAGCAGTTTACGACATAGGGACTACTCTGGGGCCAACGTCCTGACTTTC. It is translated as CASSLRHRDYSGANVLTF.

The chain carries TRBV5-1 and TRBJ1-2; D uncertain. Germline V gives CDR1 SGHRS, CDR2 YFSETQ. This CDR3 region has 12 residues. With 0 bases removed from V and 6 bases from J, the gap between germline ends came to 6 bases. CDR3 region: CASSLGANGYTF. The CDR3 DNA follows: TGCGCCAGCAGCTTGGGGGCTAATGGCTACACCTTC.

The V and J genes are TRBV9 and TRBJ1-3; a possible D gene is TRBD1 (6 bases). V shed 4 bases and J shed 2 bases, with 7 bases lying between them. Per the germline V gene, CDR1 is SGDLS and CDR2 is YYNGEE. The CDR3 is made up of 13 amino acids. The CDR3 DNA is TGTGCCAGCAGCCGGGACACTGGAAACACCATATATTTT. Its protein product is CASSRDTGNTIYF.

The chain has TRBV4-2 and TRBJ2-7; 9 bases are a match to TRBD1. The V gene end was trimmed by 3 bases and the J gene end by 3 bases; junction bases not matched to a gene: 6. Per germline, CDR1 LGHNA and CDR2 YNFKEQ. The CDR3 is made up of 15 amino acids. The CDR3 DNA reads TGTGCCAGCAGCCAGGCCCGGGACAGGGTCTACGAGCAGTACTTC. It yields the protein CASSQARDRVYEQYF.

This clone was seen only a few times. The rearrangement links TRBV5-4 to TRBJ1-1; 7 nucleotides agree with TRBD1. This CDR3 is built from 13 residues. V was clipped by 4 bases and J by 4 bases; unmatched bases: 4. Germline CDR1 is SGHNT and CDR2 is YYREEE (reference sequence). CDR3 in amino acids: CASSVQGLTEAFF. The CDR3 nucleotides are TGTGCCAGCAGCGTACAGGGGCTCACTGAAGCTTTCTTT.

This clone was seen only once. This rearrangement joins TRBV5-1 to TRBJ2-3, with a possible D match to TRBD2 (5 bases). The germline CDR1 and CDR2 sequences are SGHRS and YFSETQ. The CDR3 consists of 15 residues. V lost 0 bases and J 5 bases, leaving 13 bases between the germline ends. Here the CDR3 DNA reads TGCGCCAGCAGCTTGGGAGAGGCCGGGGTAGATACGCAGTATTTT. This codes for CASSLGEAGVDTQYF.

V gene TRBV7-6 combines with J gene TRBJ2-7; the match to TRBD2 covers 9 bases. Germline V lookup: CDR1 SGHVS, CDR2 FNYEAQ. Losses at the gene ends were 5 bases for V and 3 bases for J; bases not matched to a gene: 14. The CDR3 covers 17 residues. CDR3 region: CASSPSRLAAQIYEQYF. CDR3 coding DNA: TGTGCCAGCAGCCCCAGTCGACTAGCGGCACAAATCTACGAGCAGTACTTC.

The CDR3 loop is CASSLPGQGFRETQYF. CDR3 DNA: TGTGCCAGCTCACTCCCGGGACAGGGCTTTAGAGAGACCCAGTACTTC. The chain has TRBV18 and TRBJ2-5, with 9 bases aligning to TRBD1. The CDR3 is made up of 16 amino acids. The germline V gene encodes CDR1 KGHSH and CDR2 LQKENI. J lost 4 bases, V lost 4 bases, and 10 bases had no gene match.

The chain links TRBV27 to TRBJ2-7, with D perhaps TRBD2 (6 bases). V lost 2 bases to trimming and J lost 2 bases, with 10 bases between them. Germline loops: CDR1 MNHEY, CDR2 SMNVEV (reference sequence). The CDR3 totals 14 residues. CDR3 protein: CASSLGRLAYEQYF. DNA for the CDR3: TGTGCCAGCAGTTTAGGTAGACTAGCCTACGAGCAGTACTTC.

The chain has TRBV7-9 and TRBJ1-6; 7 nucleotides agree with TRBD1. V shed 10 bases and J 2 bases; nucleotides not matched to a gene: 5. This CDR3 region has 14 residues. The germline gives CDR1 SEHNR, CDR2 FQNEAQ (reference sequence). CDR3 nucleotide sequence: TGTGCCACCCACGACAGGGCCTATAATTCACCCCTCCACTTT. Its protein is CATHDRAYNSPLHF.

The CDR3 sequence is CASVGTGGNQPQHF. CDR3 bases: TGTGCCAGTGTAGGGACAGGGGGCAATCAGCCCCAGCATTTT. The chain carries TRBV2 and TRBJ1-5; 10 bases map to TRBD1. Losses at the gene ends were 9 bases for V and 2 bases for J; bases not matched to a gene: 4. The CDR3 length is 14 residues. Germline CDR1 reads SNHLY; CDR2 reads FYNNEI.